This T cell receptor beta chain was captured in a study of beta chain features in type 1 diabetes. Overall study: Patients shared similar age, gender and cell yields with healthy donors. The samples had 85 million to 140 million sorted cells examined in all.

Germline trimming cut 2 bases from V and 1 base from J; bases unmatched to any gene: 1. Germline CDR1 SGHAT, CDR2 FQDESV (reference sequence). This CDR3 contains 15 residues. Reverse transcription of all isolated RNA meant that expressed TCRB transcripts were sequenced. The protocol was immunoSEQ multiplex PCR, while the TCRdb copy is restricted to in-frame clones and leaves out a portion. This sample has about 220,000 clones, with about 11% found just once. Sample: central memory CD4+ T cells from blood. This chain uses TRBV11-1 with TRBJ2-3; 9 nucleotides match TRBD1. The TCR comes from a young man in good health. The DNA for the CDR3 is TGTGCCAGCAGCTTACGGACAGGGGGCACAGATACGCAGTATTTT. Amino acid sequence: CASSLRTGGTDTQYF.